This paragraph covers one TCR beta chain sequence. Antigen: not known. Trimming pared 4 bases from V and 0 bases from J, leaving 16 bases between. CDR3 length equals 17 residues. The germline gives CDR1 MDHEN, CDR2 SYDVKM. The data were obtained in a study of cytomegalovirus exposure and HLA in healthy donors. Study results and limitations: Later work found most CMV-associated TCR beta chains apparently HLA-restricted. Listed as cytomegalovirus-associated were over 150 TCR beta chains. Relative to equally common others, HLA-associated TCR beta chains showed greater clonal expansion in a later analysis.

It was with 60 Vbeta and 13 Jbeta primers that the PCR ran. Only in-frame clones appear in the TCRdb table, and some are missing; sequencing was by immunoSEQ multiplex PCR. Here the sample table reports about 200,000 clones. The chain joins TRBV28 to TRBJ1-5; D gene uncertain. The TCR was taken from a boy younger than 18 in good health and CMV-seronegative. Sequenced material: PBMCs. The CDR3 sequence: CASSSLGALYSNQPQHF. The CDR3 DNA follows: TGTGCCAGCAGTTCCTTAGGAGCCCTGTATAGCAATCAGCCCCAGCATTTT.